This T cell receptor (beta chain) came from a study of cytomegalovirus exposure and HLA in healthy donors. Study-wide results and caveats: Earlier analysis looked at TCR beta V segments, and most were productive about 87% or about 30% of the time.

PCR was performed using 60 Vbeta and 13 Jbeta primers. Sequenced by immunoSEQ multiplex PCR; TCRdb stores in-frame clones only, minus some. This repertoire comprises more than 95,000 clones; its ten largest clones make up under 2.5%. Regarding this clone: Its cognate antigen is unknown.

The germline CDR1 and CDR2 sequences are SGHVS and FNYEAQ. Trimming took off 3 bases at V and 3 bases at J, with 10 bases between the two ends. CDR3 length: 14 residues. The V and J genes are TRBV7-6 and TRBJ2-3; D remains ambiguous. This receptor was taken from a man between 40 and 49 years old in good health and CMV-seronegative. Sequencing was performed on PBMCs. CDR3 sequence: CASSLSVTTDTQYF. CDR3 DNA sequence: TGTGCCAGCAGCTTGTCGGTGACTACAGATACGCAGTATTTT.